The 27 T cell receptor beta chains presented below share a single source sample, sequenced in a study of metastatic and nonmetastatic thyroid tumors. TCRdb ran MiXCR on the PCR reads. The sample contains about 5,000 clones, approximately 35% of which appear only once. Before thyroid surgery, none of the patients had received any treatment. Sequenced material: adjacent normal tissue. Receptors were obtained from a male donor with papillary thyroid cancer or a benign thyroid nodule (not recorded which). Some clones in this sample may be carry-over from other donors' samples.

This clone was recorded a few times. The chain recombines TRBV14 with TRBJ1-2; 8 nucleotides align to TRBD1. V lost 3 bases, J lost 7 bases, and 1 base stayed unmatched. The CDR3 has 12 residues. The germline V gene has CDR1 SGHDN and CDR2 FVKESK. CDR3: CASSQDRVGYTF. The CDR3 region has the DNA TGTGCCAGCAGCCAGGACAGGGTTGGCTACACCTTC.

This clone was seen once. An end of the junction does not agree with germline; a read error may underlie this. At the DNA level, this CDR3 is encoded by other sequences in the same sample as well. The chain links TRBV11-3 to TRBJ2-7; D gene unclear. This CDR3 comprises 14 residues. Germline lookup yields CDR1 SGHNT and CDR2 YENEEA. This CDR3 is CASSLYDVGYEQYF. The CDR3 DNA follows: TGCGCCAGCAGCTTATATGACGTGGGCTACGAGCAGTACTTC.

In this sample, this clone turned up a few times. The rearrangement uses TRBV5-1 and TRBJ2-7; D gene unclear. The CDR3 is 13 residues long. CDR1 and CDR2 (germline): SGHRS, YFSETQ. Trimming pared 4 bases from V and 5 bases from J, leaving 13 bases between. Here the CDR3 DNA reads TGCGCCAGCAGCGGACCCCCATATAACGAGCAGTACTTC. Protein sequence: CASSGPPYNEQYF.

The table lists this clone with many counts. CDR3 sequence (DNA): TGTGCCAGTAGTGGATTGACAGGGGCCGGGGAGCTGTTTTTT. Translating gives CASSGLTGAGELFF. The chain carries TRBV19 and TRBJ2-2; 8 bases map to TRBD1. The V segment lost 5 bases and the J segment 6 bases; nucleotides outside the gene matches: 5. Germline CDR1 reads LNHDA; CDR2 reads SQIVND (reference sequence). The CDR3 covers 14 residues.

This clone has a handful of counts. At one end the junction does not follow the germline gene, possibly because of a read error. The V call is TRBV2, the J call TRBJ2-3; TRBD2 is a possible D gene (5 bases). The germline gives CDR1 SNHLY, CDR2 FYNNEI. This CDR3 is 12 amino acids long. As DNA, the CDR3 is TGTTCCAGCAGTAGCGGCACAGATACGCAGTATTTT. Protein: CSSSSGTDTQYF.

V and J are TRBV7-2 and TRBJ1-1; 7 nucleotides align to TRBD1. Trimming took 2 bases from V and 0 from J; bases not matched to a gene: 3. Per the germline V gene, CDR1 is SGHTA and CDR2 is FQGNSA. The CDR3 spans 15 residues. CDR3 residues: CASSLKGALNTEAFF. CDR3 nucleotides: TGTGCCAGCAGCTTAAAGGGGGCGTTGAACACTGAAGCTTTCTTT.

This clone is categorized as medium-sized. This chain joins TRBV20-1 and TRBJ1-6; D not resolved. This CDR3 spans 12 amino acids. Germline V gene data show CDR1 as DFQATT and CDR2 as SNEGSKA (reference sequence). Trimming took 3 bases from V and 9 from J, leaving 9 bases between them. The CDR3 protein is CSASDGPSPLHF. In DNA, the CDR3 is TGCAGTGCTAGTGATGGGCCTTCACCCCTCCACTTT.

The J gene is TRBJ2-1, the V gene TRBV7-9, with TRBD2 matching over 11 bases. This CDR3 comprises 14 residues. Trimming cost V 1 base and J 8 bases; bases outside gene matches: 1. Per germline, CDR1 SEHNR and CDR2 FQNEAQ (reference sequence). CDR3 in amino acids: CASSLGLAGYEQFF. The CDR3 coding sequence is TGTGCCAGCAGCTTAGGACTAGCGGGATATGAGCAGTTCTTC.

This chain links TRBV12-3 or TRBV12-4 with TRBJ2-2; no reliable D call. V lost 4 bases, J lost 8 bases, and 8 bases lay in between. This CDR3 comprises 12 residues. CDR3 coding DNA: TGTGCCAGCAGTTATAGGTGGGGGGAGCTGTTTTTT. It codes for CASSYRWGELFF.

This clone is medium-sized within its sample. CDR3 in DNA: TGTGCCAGCAGCTTAGGGACAGGGACCAATCAGCCCCAGCATTTT. This encodes CASSLGTGTNQPQHF. The V gene is TRBV7-8, the J gene TRBJ1-5; TRBD1 agrees at 8 bases. CDR3 length: 15 amino acids. Germline lookup yields CDR1 SGHVS and CDR2 FQNEAQ. With 1 base clipped from V and 3 bases from J, the junction kept 2 bases outside the gene matches.

This clone is large within its sample. The V and J genes are TRBV6-4 and TRBJ2-7, with 13 bases that match TRBD2. Germline V gene lookup returns CDR1 MRHNA and CDR2 SNTAGT. The CDR3 is made up of 17 amino acids. V shed 3 bases and J 1 base; nucleotides not matched to a gene: 6. The CDR3 region is CASSEGTSGRVSYEQYF. CDR3 in DNA: TGTGCCAGCAGTGAGGGTACTAGCGGGAGGGTATCCTACGAGCAGTACTTC.

This clone has a handful of counts. This chain links TRBV2 with TRBJ2-7; 8 bases map to TRBD1. CDR1 and CDR2 from the germline V gene are SNHLY and FYNNEI. Losses at the gene ends were 8 bases for V and 6 bases for J; bases not matched to a gene: 12. The CDR3 runs to 14 residues. CDR3 DNA: TGTGCCAGCCTTTCAGGGGGCGCAATGGGCGAGCAGTACTTC. Amino acid sequence: CASLSGGAMGEQYF. The full variable domain, with the rest looked up from reference TRBV2 and TRBJ2-7, is EPEVTQTPSHQVTQMGQEVILRCVPISNHLYFYWYRQILGQKVEFLVSFYNNEISEKSEIFDDQFSVERPDGSNFTLKIRSTKLEDSAMYFCASLSGGAMGEQYFGPGTRLTVT.

This clone is labeled as large. The CDR3 sequence is CASSPPNTGELFF. The CDR3 DNA follows: TGTGCCAGCTCACCCCCCAACACCGGGGAGCTGTTTTTT. The chain combines TRBV18 with TRBJ2-2; D not resolved. The CDR3 runs to 13 residues. The germline V gene encodes CDR1 KGHSH and CDR2 LQKENI. With 3 bases removed from V and 2 bases from J, the gap between germline ends came to 4 bases.

Of note for this clone: One end of the junction fails to match germline, which may point to a read error. J is TRBJ1-3 and V is TRBV6-1; D uncertain. Germline-derived CDR1 and CDR2 are MNHNS and SASEGT. The CDR3 sequence is 14 residues long. The CDR3 DNA is TGTGCCAGCACGCCGTACTTCTCTAGAAACACCATATATTTT. Encoded protein: CASTPYFSRNTIYF.

This sequence joins TRBV6-4 and TRBJ2-1, with 7 bases lining up with TRBD2. Trimming at V came to 2 bases and at J to 0 bases, leaving 1 base not matched to a gene. This CDR3 has 15 amino acids. Germline V gene lookup returns CDR1 MRHNA and CDR2 SNTAGT. CDR3 nucleotide sequence: TGTGCCAGCAGTGACACGGGAGGCTCCTACAATGAGCAGTTCTTC. Amino acid sequence: CASSDTGGSYNEQFF.

The genes are TRBV2 and TRBJ2-7; possibly TRBD2 for D (5 bases). The germline CDR1 and CDR2 sequences are SNHLY and FYNNEI. The CDR3 totals 13 residues. Trimming left V 4 bases short and J 6 bases short, with 13 bases between. The chain's CDR3 is CASSGLLGGEQYF. The CDR3 DNA reads TGTGCCAGCAGTGGCCTACTAGGTGGCGAGCAGTACTTC. Together with reference TRBV2 and TRBJ2-7, the CDR3 gives the full variable domain: EPEVTQTPSHQVTQMGQEVILRCVPISNHLYFYWYRQILGQKVEFLVSFYNNEISEKSEIFDDQFSVERPDGSNFTLKIRSTKLEDSAMYFCASSGLLGGEQYFGPGTRLTVT.

As to this clone: The junction and the germline gene differ at one end; a read error may be behind it. The V and J genes are TRBV7-7 and TRBJ1-3, with D unclear. Germline V lookup: CDR1 SSHAT, CDR2 FNYEAQ (reference sequence). The CDR3 length is 15 residues. CDR3 sequence: CASSLNPSSGNTIYF. For the CDR3, the DNA is TGTGCTAGCAGCTTAAACCCCAGCTCTGGAAACACCATATATTTT.

This clone was seen a few times. V and J are TRBV27 and TRBJ2-7, with D unclear. Trimming removed 7 bases from V and 4 bases from J, with 8 bases in between. Germline CDR1 is MNHEY and CDR2 is SMNVEV (reference sequence). This CDR3 has 11 residues. Here the CDR3 reads CASTSGYEQYF. The CDR3 nucleotides read TGTGCCAGCACCTCTGGGTACGAGCAGTACTTC.

The J gene is TRBJ1-6, the V gene TRBV12-3 or TRBV12-4, with TRBD1 matching over 8 bases. The V and J ends lost 4 bases and 7 bases, in that order; junction bases with no gene match: 0. This CDR3 contains 13 residues. The DNA for the CDR3 is TGTGCCAGCAGTTACAGGGGGAATTCACCCCTCCACTTT. The encoded protein is CASSYRGNSPLHF.

The DNA for the CDR3 is TGCAGTGCTCGGGGAAGGAGCGCTAACTATGGCTACACCTTC. Encoded protein: CSARGRSANYGYTF. The V and J genes are TRBV20-1 and TRBJ1-2; unclear D gene. The CDR3 contains 14 residues. Germline values: CDR1 DFQATT, CDR2 SNEGSKA (reference sequence). V shed 5 bases and J shed 0 bases, with 13 bases lying between them.

This clone was detected only a few times. This is likely a read error, given that the CDR3 carries no conserved phenylalanine or tryptophan at its end. The chain has TRBV27 and TRBJ2-7; 16 bases agree with TRBD2. The CDR3 covers 18 residues. Germline V gene sequence: CDR1 MNHEY, CDR2 SMNVEV (reference sequence). Trimming removed 5 bases from V and 5 bases from J; junction bases left unmatched: 12. CDR3 loop: CASSPLPGGTSGRDEQYL. Here the CDR3 DNA reads TGTGCCAGCAGTCCACTCCCCGGTGGGACTAGCGGGAGGGACGAGCAGTACTTA.

This clone was seen a handful of times. The genes are TRBV6-1 and TRBJ2-7; a weak D match, TRBD1 (6 bases). Germline V CDR1 and CDR2: MNHNS, SASEGT. Trimming cost V 5 bases and J 3 bases, with 11 bases left between them. The CDR3 is 13 amino acids. The CDR3, as DNA: TGTGCCAGCAGTCTCTCAGGGGACTACGAGCAGTACTTC. This codes for CASSLSGDYEQYF.

The chain is built from TRBV6-2 or TRBV6-3 and TRBJ1-1; 7 bases match TRBD1. CDR3 length: 14 amino acids. Trimming removed 6 bases from V and 3 bases from J; junction bases left unmatched: 7. Germline-derived CDR1 and CDR2 are MNHEY and SVGEGT. Here the CDR3 reads CASRPGQRHTEAFF. The CDR3 DNA reads as TGTGCCAGCAGGCCGGGACAGCGTCACACTGAAGCTTTCTTT.

This clone is termed large. The chain couples TRBV27 to TRBJ1-6; 7 bases match TRBD1. The CDR3 is 15 residues long. The junction had 11 bases not matched to a gene; V was cut back by 5 bases and J by 10 bases. Germline loops: CDR1 MNHEY, CDR2 SMNVEV (reference sequence). CDR3 amino acids: CASSPHQGGRSPLHF. The DNA of the CDR3 is TGTGCCAGCAGTCCCCATCAGGGGGGCAGGTCACCCCTCCACTTT.

By sample share, this clone is medium-sized (0.01 to 0.1%). The chain carries TRBV7-8 and TRBJ2-4; 7 nucleotides agree with TRBD2. V was clipped by 2 bases and J by 7 bases; unmatched bases: 8. This CDR3 comprises 15 residues. Germline V gene lookup returns CDR1 SGHVS and CDR2 FQNEAQ. CDR3 bases: TGTGCCAGCAGCTTATTGGGGGGGGGAGCCAACATTCAGTACTTC. As protein: CASSLLGGGANIQYF.

CDR3 bases: TGCGCCAGCAGCCCAGAGACGTTGAGCACTGAAGCTTTCTTT. This sequence encodes CASSPETLSTEAFF. This chain joins TRBV4-3 and TRBJ1-1; no clear D gene. Trimming removed 4 bases from V and 4 bases from J, with 13 bases in between. The germline V gene encodes CDR1 LGHNA and CDR2 YSLEER. The CDR3 contains 14 residues.

This clone ranks as medium-sized. The chain joins TRBV7-6 to TRBJ1-6, with no clear D. CDR1 and CDR2 (germline): SGHVS, FNYEAQ. Deletions cut 1 base from V and 5 bases from J, with 6 bases between. The length of the CDR3 is 14 residues. The CDR3 is CASSLGRHNSPLHF. The CDR3 DNA is TGTGCCAGCAGCTTAGGACGGCATAATTCACCCCTCCACTTT.